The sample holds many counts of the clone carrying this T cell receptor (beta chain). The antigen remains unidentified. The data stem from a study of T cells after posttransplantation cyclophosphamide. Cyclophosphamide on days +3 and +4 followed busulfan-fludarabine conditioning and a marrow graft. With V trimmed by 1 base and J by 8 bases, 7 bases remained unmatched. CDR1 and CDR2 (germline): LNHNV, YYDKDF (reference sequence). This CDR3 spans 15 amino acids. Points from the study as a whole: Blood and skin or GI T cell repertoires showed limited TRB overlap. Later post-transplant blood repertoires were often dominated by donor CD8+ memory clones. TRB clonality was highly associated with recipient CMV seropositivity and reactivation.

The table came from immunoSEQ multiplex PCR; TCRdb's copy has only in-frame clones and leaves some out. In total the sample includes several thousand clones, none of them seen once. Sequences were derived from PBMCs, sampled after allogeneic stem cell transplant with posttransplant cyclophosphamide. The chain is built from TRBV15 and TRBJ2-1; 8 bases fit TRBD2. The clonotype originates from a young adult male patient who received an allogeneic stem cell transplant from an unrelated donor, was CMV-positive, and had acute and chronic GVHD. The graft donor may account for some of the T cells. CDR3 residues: CATSRVPGGPYEQFF. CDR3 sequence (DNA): TGTGCCACCAGCAGAGTCCCGGGGGGGCCCTATGAGCAGTTCTTC.